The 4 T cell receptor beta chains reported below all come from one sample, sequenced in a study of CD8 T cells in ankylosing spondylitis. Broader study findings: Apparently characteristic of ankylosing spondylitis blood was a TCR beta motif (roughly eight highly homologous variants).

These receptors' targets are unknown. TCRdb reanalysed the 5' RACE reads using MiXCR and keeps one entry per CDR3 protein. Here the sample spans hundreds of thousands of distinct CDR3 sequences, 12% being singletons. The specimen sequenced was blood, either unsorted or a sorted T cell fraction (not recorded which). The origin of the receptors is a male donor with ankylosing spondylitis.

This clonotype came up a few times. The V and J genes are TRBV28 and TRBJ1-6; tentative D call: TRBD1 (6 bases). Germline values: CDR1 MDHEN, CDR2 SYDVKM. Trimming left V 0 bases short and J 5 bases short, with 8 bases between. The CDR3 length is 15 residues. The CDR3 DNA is TGTGCCAGCAGTTTATGGGCAGGGGATAATTCACCCCTCCACTTT. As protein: CASSLWAGDNSPLHF. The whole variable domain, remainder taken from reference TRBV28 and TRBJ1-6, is DVKVTQSSRYLVKRTGEKVFLECVQDMDHENMFWYRQDPGLGLRLIYFSYDVKMKEKGDIPEGYSVSREKKERFSLILESASTNQTSMYLCASSLWAGDNSPLHFGNGTRLTVT.

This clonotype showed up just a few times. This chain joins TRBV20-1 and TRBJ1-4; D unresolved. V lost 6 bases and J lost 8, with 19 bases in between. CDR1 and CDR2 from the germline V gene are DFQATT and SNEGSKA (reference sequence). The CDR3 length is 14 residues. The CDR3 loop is CSARSPARGEKLFF. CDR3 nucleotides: TGCAGTGCCAGGTCTCCGGCCCGAGGAGAAAAACTGTTTTTT.

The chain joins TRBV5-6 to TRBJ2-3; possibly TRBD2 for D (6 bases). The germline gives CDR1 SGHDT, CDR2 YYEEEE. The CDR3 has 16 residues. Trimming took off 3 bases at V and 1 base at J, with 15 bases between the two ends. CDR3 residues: CASSSLGGGGTDTQYF. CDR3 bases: TGTGCCAGCAGCTCCCTGGGGGGTGGCGGCACAGATACGCAGTATTTT.

This CDR3 reads CASSGQGALNEQYF. The CDR3 DNA sequence: TGCGCCAGCTCAGGACAGGGTGCCCTTAACGAGCAGTACTTC. The chain uses TRBV5-1 and TRBJ2-7; 8 bases are a match to TRBD1. Per the germline V gene, CDR1 is SGHRS and CDR2 is YFSETQ. The trim removed 7 bases at V and 5 bases at J, leaving 11 bases unmatched. This CDR3 contains 14 residues.